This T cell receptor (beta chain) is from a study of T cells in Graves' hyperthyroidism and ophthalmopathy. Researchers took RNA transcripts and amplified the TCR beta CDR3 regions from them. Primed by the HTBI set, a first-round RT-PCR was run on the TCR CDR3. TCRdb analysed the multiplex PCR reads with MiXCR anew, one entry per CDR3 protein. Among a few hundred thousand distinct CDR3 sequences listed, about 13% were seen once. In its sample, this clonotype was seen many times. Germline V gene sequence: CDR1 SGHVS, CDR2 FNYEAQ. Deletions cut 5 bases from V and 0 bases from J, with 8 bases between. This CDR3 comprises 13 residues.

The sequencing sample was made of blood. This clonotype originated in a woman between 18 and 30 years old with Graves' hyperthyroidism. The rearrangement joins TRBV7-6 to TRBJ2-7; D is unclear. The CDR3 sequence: CASSREVSYEQYF. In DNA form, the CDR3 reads TGTGCCAGCAGCCGAGAAGTCTCCTACGAGCAGTACTTC. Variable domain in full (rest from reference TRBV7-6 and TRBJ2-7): GAGVSQSPRYKVTKRGQDVALRCDPISGHVSLYWYRQALGQGPEFLTYFNYEAQQDKSGLPNDRFSAERPEGSISTLTIQRTEQRDSAMYRCASSREVSYEQYFGPGTRLTVT.